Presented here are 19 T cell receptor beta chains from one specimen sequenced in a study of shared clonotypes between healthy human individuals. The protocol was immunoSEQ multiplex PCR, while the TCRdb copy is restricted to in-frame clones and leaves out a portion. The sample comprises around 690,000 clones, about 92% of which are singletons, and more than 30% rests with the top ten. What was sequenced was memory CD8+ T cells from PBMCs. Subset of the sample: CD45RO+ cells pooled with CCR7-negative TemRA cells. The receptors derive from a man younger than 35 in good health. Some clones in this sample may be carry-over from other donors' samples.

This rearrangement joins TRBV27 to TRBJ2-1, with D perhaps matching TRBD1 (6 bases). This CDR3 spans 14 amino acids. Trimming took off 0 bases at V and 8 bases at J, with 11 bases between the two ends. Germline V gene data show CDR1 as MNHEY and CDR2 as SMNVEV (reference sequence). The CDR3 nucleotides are TGTGCCAGCAGTTTATCGAACAGGGCATATGAGCAGTTCTTC. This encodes CASSLSNRAYEQFF.

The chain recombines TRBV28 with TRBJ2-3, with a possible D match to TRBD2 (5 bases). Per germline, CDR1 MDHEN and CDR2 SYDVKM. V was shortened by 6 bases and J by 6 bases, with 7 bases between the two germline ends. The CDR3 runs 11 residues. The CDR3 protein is CASRREDTQYF. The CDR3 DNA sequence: TGTGCCAGCAGGAGGGAGGATACGCAGTATTTT. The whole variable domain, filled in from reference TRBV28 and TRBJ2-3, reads DVKVTQSSRYLVKRTGEKVFLECVQDMDHENMFWYRQDPGLGLRLIYFSYDVKMKEKGDIPEGYSVSREKKERFSLILESASTNQTSMYLCASRREDTQYFGPGTRLTVL.

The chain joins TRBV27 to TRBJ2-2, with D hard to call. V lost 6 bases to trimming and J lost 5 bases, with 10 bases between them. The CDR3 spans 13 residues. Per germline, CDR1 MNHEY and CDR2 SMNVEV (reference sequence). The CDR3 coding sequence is TGTGCCAGCAGCCCCCTCGGGACCGGGGAGCTGTTTTTT. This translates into CASSPLGTGELFF.

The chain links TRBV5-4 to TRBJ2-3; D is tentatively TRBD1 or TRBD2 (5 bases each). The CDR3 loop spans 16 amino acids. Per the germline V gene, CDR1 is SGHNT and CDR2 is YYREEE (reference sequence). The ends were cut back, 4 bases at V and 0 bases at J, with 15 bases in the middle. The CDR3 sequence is CASSHLVRESTDTQYF. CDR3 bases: TGTGCCAGCAGCCATTTGGTCAGGGAGAGCACAGATACGCAGTATTTT.

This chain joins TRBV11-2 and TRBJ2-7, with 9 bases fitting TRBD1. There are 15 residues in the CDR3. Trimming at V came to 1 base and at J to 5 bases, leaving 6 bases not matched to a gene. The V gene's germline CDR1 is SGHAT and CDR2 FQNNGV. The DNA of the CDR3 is TGTGCCAGCAGCTTAGTCGGGACAGGGAGGCACGAGCAGTACTTC. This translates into CASSLVGTGRHEQYF.

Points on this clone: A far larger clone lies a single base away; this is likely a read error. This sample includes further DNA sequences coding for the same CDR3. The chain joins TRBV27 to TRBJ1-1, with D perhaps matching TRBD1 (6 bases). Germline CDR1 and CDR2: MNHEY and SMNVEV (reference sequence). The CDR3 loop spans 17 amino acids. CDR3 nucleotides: TGTGCCAGCAGTCCTCGGGGCAGGGGAGGGGTGGACACTGAGGCTTTCTTT. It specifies CASSPRGRGGVDTEAFF.

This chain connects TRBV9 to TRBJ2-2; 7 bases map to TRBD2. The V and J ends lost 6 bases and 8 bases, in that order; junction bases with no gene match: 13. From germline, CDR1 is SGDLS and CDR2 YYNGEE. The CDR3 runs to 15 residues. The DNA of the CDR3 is TGTGCCAGCACGGGGGGAGGAGTAGCAAAAGGGGAGCTGTTTTTT. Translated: CASTGGGVAKGELFF.

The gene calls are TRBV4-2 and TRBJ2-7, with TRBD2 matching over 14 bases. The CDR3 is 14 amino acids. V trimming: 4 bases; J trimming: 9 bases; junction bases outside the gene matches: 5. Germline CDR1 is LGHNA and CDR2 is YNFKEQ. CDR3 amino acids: CASSPGTSGSGQYF. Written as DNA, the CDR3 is TGTGCCAGCAGCCCCGGGACTAGCGGGAGTGGGCAGTACTTC.

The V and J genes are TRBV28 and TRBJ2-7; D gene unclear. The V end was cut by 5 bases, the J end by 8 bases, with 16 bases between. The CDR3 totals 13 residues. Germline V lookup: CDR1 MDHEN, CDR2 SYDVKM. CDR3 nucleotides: TGTGCCAGCAGTCCTGAAAACACTTGGCAGCAGTACTTC. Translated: CASSPENTWQQYF.

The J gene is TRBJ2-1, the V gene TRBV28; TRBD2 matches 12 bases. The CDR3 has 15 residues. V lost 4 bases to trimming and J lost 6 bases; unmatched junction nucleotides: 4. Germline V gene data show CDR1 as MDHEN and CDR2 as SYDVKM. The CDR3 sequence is CASSSLAGGRNEQFF. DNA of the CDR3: TGTGCCAGCAGTTCCCTAGCGGGAGGGCGCAATGAGCAGTTCTTC.

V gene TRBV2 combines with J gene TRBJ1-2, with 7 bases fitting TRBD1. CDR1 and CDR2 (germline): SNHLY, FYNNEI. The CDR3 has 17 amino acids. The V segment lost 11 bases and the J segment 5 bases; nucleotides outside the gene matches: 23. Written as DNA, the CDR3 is TGTGCCGTCCAATCCACCACCAGGACAGGTTCGGGATATGGCTACACCTTC. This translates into CAVQSTTRTGSGYGYTF.

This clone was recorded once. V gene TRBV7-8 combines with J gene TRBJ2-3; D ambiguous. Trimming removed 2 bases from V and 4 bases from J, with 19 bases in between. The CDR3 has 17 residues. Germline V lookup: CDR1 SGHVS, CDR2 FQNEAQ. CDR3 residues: CASSLFLGSLSPDTQYF. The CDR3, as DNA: TGTGCCAGCAGCTTATTTTTGGGAAGCCTTTCCCCAGATACGCAGTATTTT.

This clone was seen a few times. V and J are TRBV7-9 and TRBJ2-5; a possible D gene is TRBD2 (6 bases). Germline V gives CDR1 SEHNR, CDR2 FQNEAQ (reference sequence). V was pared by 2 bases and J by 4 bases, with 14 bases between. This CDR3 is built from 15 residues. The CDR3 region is CASSLRLGGRETQYF. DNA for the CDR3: TGTGCCAGCAGCTTACGTCTGGGGGGTAGAGAGACCCAGTACTTC.

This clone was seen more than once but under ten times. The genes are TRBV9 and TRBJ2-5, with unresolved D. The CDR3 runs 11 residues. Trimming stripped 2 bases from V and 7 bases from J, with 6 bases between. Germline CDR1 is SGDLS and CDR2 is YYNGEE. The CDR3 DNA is TGTGCCAGCAGCGTCGGCGGGACCCAGTACTTC. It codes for CASSVGGTQYF.

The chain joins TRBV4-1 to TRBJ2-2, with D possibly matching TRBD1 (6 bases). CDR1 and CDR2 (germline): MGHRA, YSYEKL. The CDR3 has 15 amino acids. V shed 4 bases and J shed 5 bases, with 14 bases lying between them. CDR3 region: CASSRQDRGTGELFF. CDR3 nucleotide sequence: TGCGCCAGCAGCCGACAGGACAGAGGAACCGGGGAGCTGTTTTTT.

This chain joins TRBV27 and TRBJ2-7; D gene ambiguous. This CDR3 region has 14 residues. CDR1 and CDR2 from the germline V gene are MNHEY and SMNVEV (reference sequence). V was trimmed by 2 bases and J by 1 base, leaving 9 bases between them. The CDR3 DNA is TGTGCCAGCAGTTTAGTGGCCAGTTCCTACGAGCAGTACTTC. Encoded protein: CASSLVASSYEQYF.

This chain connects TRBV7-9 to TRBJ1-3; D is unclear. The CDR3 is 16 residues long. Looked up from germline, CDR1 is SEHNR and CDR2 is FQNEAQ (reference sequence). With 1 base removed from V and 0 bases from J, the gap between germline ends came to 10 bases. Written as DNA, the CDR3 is TGTGCCAGCAGCTTAGGGCTGGGCACCTCTGGAAACACCATATATTTT. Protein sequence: CASSLGLGTSGNTIYF.

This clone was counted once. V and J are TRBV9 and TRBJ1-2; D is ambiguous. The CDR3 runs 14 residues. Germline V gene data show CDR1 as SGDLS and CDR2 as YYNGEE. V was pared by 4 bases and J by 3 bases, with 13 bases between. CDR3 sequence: CASSPQKGDYGYTF. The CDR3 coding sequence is TGTGCCAGCAGCCCCCAAAAGGGCGACTATGGCTACACCTTC. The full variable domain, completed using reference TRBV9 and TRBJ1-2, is DSGVTQTPKHLITATGQRVTLRCSPRSGDLSVYWYQQSLDQGLQFLIQYYNGEERAKGNILERFSAQQFPDLHSELNLSSLELGDSALYFCASSPQKGDYGYTFGSGTRLTVV.

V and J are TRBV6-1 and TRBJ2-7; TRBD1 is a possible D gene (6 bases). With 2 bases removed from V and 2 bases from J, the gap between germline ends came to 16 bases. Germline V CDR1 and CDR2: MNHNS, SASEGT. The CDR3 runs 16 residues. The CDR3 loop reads CASSELDASGAYEQYF. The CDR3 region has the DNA TGTGCCAGCAGTGAATTGGATGCGTCAGGGGCCTACGAGCAGTACTTC.